The clone carrying this T cell receptor beta chain has just a few counts. Antigen unknown. The source of the sample is a study of vaccination effects on CD4 cells after COVID-19. On the study more broadly: Pools of viral peptides were used by the ViraFEST assay to expand antigen-specific CD4+ T cells ahead of sequencing.

Researchers isolated CD4+ T cells once approximately eleven days of culture had elapsed. Cells had half their medium changed to IL-2 medium on days 3 and 7. Profiling relied on immunoSEQ multiplex PCR, and the TCRdb table lists in-frame clones only, not all of them. The table records more than 50,000 clones, over 65% of them present only once. CDR1 is SNHLY, CDR2 FYNNEI, per germline. Trimming cost V 6 bases and J 7 bases; bases outside gene matches: 6. The CDR3 is made up of 13 amino acids. The origin of this receptor is a human donor who received a COVID-19 vaccine. This material consisted of CD4+ T cells from PBMCs cultured without peptide, taken before COVID-19 vaccination. J is TRBJ1-2 and V is TRBV2, with 9 bases lining up with TRBD1. The CDR3 sequence: CASRDRGLGGYTF. DNA of the CDR3: TGTGCCAGCAGGGACAGGGGTTTAGGTGGCTACACCTTC.